This T cell receptor beta chain was identified during a study of T cell responses to AZD1222 COVID-19 vaccine. Study context: Second-dose schedules of about 4 or about 12 weeks were combined.

TCRdb's table, derived via immunoSEQ multiplex PCR, lists solely in-frame clones and lacks some. Of about 130,000 clones detected, roughly 93% appear once; the ten largest clones hold 5.4%. Notes on this clone: What it recognizes is unknown.

Whole-study findings and limits: Clonal diversity may have been underestimated, and the donors were mostly white British, with more females than males. Nearly half of spike-specific TCRs reportedly target unmutated variant regions.

Germline CDR1 reads SGHNT; CDR2 reads YYREEE (reference sequence). CDR3 length equals 13 residues. V was shortened by 2 bases and J by 5 bases, with 10 bases between the two germline ends. This specimen consisted of peripheral blood, obtained on day 0 of AZD1222 vaccination. The receptor was derived from an adult in good health. This chain connects TRBV5-4 to TRBJ1-1; tentatively, D is TRBD1 (5 bases). CDR3 sequence: CASSFGGGTEAFF. CDR3 coding DNA: TGTGCCAGCAGCTTCGGGGGGGGGACTGAAGCTTTCTTT. The full variable domain, its missing parts supplied by reference TRBV5-4 and TRBJ1-1, is ETGVTQSPTHLIKTRGQQVTLRCSSQSGHNTVSWYQQALGQGPQFIFQYYREEENGRGNFPPRFSGLQFPNYSSELNVNALELDDSALYLCASSFGGGTEAFFGQGTRLTVV.